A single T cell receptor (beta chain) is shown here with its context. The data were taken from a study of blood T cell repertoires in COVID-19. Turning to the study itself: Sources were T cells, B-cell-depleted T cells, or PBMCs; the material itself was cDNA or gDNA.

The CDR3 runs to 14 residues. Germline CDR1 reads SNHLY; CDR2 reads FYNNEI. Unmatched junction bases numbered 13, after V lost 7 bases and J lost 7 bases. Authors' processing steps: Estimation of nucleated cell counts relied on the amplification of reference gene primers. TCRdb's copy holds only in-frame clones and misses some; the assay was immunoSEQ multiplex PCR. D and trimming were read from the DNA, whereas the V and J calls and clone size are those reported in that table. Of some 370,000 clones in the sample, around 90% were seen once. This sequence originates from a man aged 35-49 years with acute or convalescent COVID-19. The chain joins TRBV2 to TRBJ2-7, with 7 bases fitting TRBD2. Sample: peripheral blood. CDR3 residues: CASNGVGGLGEQYF. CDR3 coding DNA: TGTGCCAGCAATGGGGTGGGAGGGCTTGGTGAGCAGTACTTC. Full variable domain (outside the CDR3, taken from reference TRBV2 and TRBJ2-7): EPEVTQTPSHQVTQMGQEVILRCVPISNHLYFYWYRQILGQKVEFLVSFYNNEISEKSEIFDDQFSVERPDGSNFTLKIRSTKLEDSAMYFCASNGVGGLGEQYFGPGTRLTVT.